Below are 2 T cell receptor beta chains sequenced from a single sample in a study of T cell responses to AZD1222 COVID-19 vaccine (dated by TCRdb to the early 2020s). The receptor library was made with the immunoSEQ multiplex PCR assay. TCRdb took this table from immuneACCESS and kept in-frame rearrangements with V and J called. Such tables lack part of the clones; where checked against another copy, unresolved V genes explain under half of the gap, and the rest is unexplained. Counted in this sample were about 92,000 clones; 88% of them appeared once. The ten largest clonotypes hold 4.5% to 6% of the sample. The meaning of the sample's time point label: baseline before first vaccination. Here the sequenced sample was peripheral blood, taken on day 0 of AZD1222 vaccination. Receptors originate from an adult in good health.

The chain employs TRBV21-1 and TRBJ1-4. TRBV21-1 is labeled a pseudogene. This CDR3 contains 16 residues. CDR3 region: CASSKAGPVAGEKLFF. In nucleotides, the CDR3 is TGTGCCAGCAGCAAAGCGGGACCGGTAGCTGGTGAAAAACTGTTTTTT.

This chain's CDR3 is CASSFLGGSYNEQFF. CDR3 bases: TGTGCCAGCAGTTTTCTGGGCGGCTCCTACAATGAGCAGTTCTTC. The V call is TRBV28, the J call TRBJ2-1, with unresolved D. The germline CDR1 and CDR2 sequences are MDHEN and SYDVKM. The CDR3 is made up of 15 amino acids. Trimming removed 3 bases from V and 0 bases from J, with 9 bases in between.